What follows is one TCR beta chain and its context. Its cognate antigen has yet to be identified. Because it lacks the conserved phenylalanine or tryptophan at the end, this CDR3 is likely a read error. The limits of the CDR3 on the DNA are not certain, so only TCRdb's listed CDR3 is given. The immunoSEQ Assay, a bias-controlled multiplex PCR, was used to amplify TCRbeta CDR3 regions from genomic DNA. The paper's data handling went like this. Within the assay, amplification of reference gene primers was used to estimate how many nucleated cells each sample contained. To quantify the absolute abundance of each unique TCRbeta CDR3 rearrangement, sequence reads were collapsed and filtered. For each sample, productive Simpson clonality was calculated by taking the square root of Simpson's diversity index across productive rearrangements. The clones in this table, taken by TCRdb from immuneACCESS, are in-frame only. Not every clone is retained; where verified, under half of the shortfall comes from an unresolved V gene, and the cause of the rest is unknown. That table gives V, J and clone size, and the DNA gave D and trimming. Recorded for this sample are tens of thousands of clones; roughly 89% of them occurred a single time. The ten largest clonotypes hold 5.3% of the sample.

Each collaborating institution followed its own protocols to collect whole blood in K2EDTA tubes. Collaborator samples were shipped for TCRbeta analysis as frozen whole blood, isolated PBMCs, or DNA extracted from either sample type. The entry originates in a study of blood T cell repertoires in COVID-19 (dated by TCRdb to about 2020). As for the study more broadly: The collaborator samples originated in the United States, Italy and Spain and spanned the acute and convalescent phases of COVID-19. The prospective study material was composed of cDNA or gDNA derived from T cells, B-cell-depleted T cells, or PBMCs. The dataset comprised deeply sampled blood TCRbeta repertoires from subjects exposed to, actively infected with, or recovered from COVID-19. The repertoires were made available in a free public database intended to serve as a resource for research on the immune response to SARS-CoV-2. Samples came from the ongoing ImmuneRACE study (first 160 participants) plus 1,254 subjects from 6 global collaborators. Sample metadata almost always included a de-identified subject ID, COVID-19 status, age in years and sex. Where available, HLA class I and class II types were obtained from metadata supplied by the sample provider rather than from assay-based typing.

The research as a whole found: Clinical and demographic metadata were provided uncurated, with the amount varying by source and participant.

Ends included, the CDR3 has 8 residues. The germline V gene (reference sequence) yields LNHDA for CDR1 and SQIVND for CDR2. The sample taken for sequencing was peripheral blood. The chain joins TRBV19 to TRBJ1-2; no DNA check was done on the table's D call, TRBD1. This clonotype was obtained from a man aged 50 to 60 with acute or convalescent COVID-19. The CDR3: CASSMGRL.